This T cell receptor (beta chain) originates from a study of response to subunit inactivated influenza vaccine. TCRdb used MiXCR to reprocess the RT-PCR reads, holding one entry per CDR3 protein. Of approximately 680,000 distinct CDR3 sequences listed, more than 15% are singletons. The CDR3 consists of 15 residues. Germline V gene sequence: CDR1 SEHNR, CDR2 FQNEAQ (reference sequence). Trimming took off 0 bases at V and 3 bases at J, with 9 bases between the two ends. The sequence derives from a man over 45 who received an inactivated influenza vaccine. This chain links TRBV7-9 with TRBJ2-1; weak D call: TRBD1 (6 bases). This specimen consisted of PBMCs from blood, obtained 12 days after vaccination. The CDR3 DNA reads TGTGCCAGCAGCTTAGCGCGGACAGTCTACAATGAGCAGTTCTTC. This sequence encodes CASSLARTVYNEQFF.